This is a list of T cell receptor beta chains from one sample in a study of cytomegalovirus exposure and HLA in healthy donors. Method: immunoSEQ multiplex PCR; TCRdb's copy keeps in-frame clones and lacks some. Among roughly 100,000 clones listed, around 62% were seen once. The sequencing input was PBMCs. The receptor source for this set is a man under 40 in good health and CMV-seropositive. Each CDR3 is given with its conserved first and last residue. A D gene is named only where the DNA matches it firmly. Some rows mark clone size as missing; the rest say once, few, many or name a class of expanded clone.

j_call,clone_size,d_call,v_call,cdr3_aa,cdr3_nt
TRBJ1-5,NA,TRBD1,TRBV29-1,CSVDRVNQPQHF,TGCAGCGTGGACAGGGTCAATCAGCCCCAGCATTTT
TRBJ1-1,NA,NA,TRBV4-1,CASSQVRGGDEAFF,TGCGCCAGCAGCCAAGTACGAGGGGGTGATGAAGCTTTCTTT
TRBJ1-1,NA,NA,TRBV5-1,CASSTEQGANTEAFF,TGCGCCAGCAGCACGGAACAGGGAGCGAACACTGAAGCTTTCTTT
TRBJ1-5,NA,NA,TRBV6-4,CASTLRTHQGNQPQHF,TGTGCCAGCACTTTACGGACACACCAGGGCAATCAGCCCCAGCATTTT
TRBJ2-1,NA,NA,TRBV5-4,CASFDSHSSYNEQFF,TGTGCCAGCTTTGACAGCCATAGCTCCTACAATGAGCAGTTCTTC
TRBJ1-1,NA,TRBD1,TRBV11-3,CASSLEVLDRGVINTEAFF,TGTGCCAGCAGCTTAGAAGTTTTGGACAGGGGCGTAATTAACACTGAAGCTTTCTTT
TRBJ2-7,NA,NA,TRBV30,CAWSLGQSYEQYF,TGTGCCTGGAGTCTCGGACAGTCCTACGAGCAGTACTTC
TRBJ2-5,NA,TRBD2,TRBV30,CAWSGEGPLQETQYF,TGTGCCTGGAGTGGGGAGGGGCCCCTTCAAGAGACCCAGTACTTC
TRBJ1-3,NA,TRBD1,TRBV5-1,CASSPTGVSGNTIYF,TGCGCCAGCAGCCCAACAGGGGTTTCTGGAAACACCATATATTTT
TRBJ1-1,once,TRBD1,TRBV6-6,CASSYSAGTGGREAFF,TGTGCCAGCAGTTACTCGGCCGGGACAGGGGGCCGTGAAGCTTTCTTT
TRBJ1-2,NA,TRBD1,TRBV6-1,CASSAQGQGVNGYTF,TGTGCCAGCAGTGCCCAGGGACAGGGGGTCAATGGCTACACCTTC
TRBJ1-5,NA,NA,TRBV7-8,CASSSKRGGRQPQHF,TGTGCCAGCTCATCGAAGCGGGGGGGACGGCAGCCCCAGCATTTT
TRBJ2-1,once,NA,TRBV19,CASNSGGSASEQFF,TGTGCCAGTAATTCGGGGGGCTCCGCATCCGAGCAGTTCTTC
TRBJ1-2,NA,NA,TRBV10-2,CASHGRGSYGYTF,TGCGCCAGCCACGGAAGGGGGTCCTATGGCTACACCTTC
TRBJ2-2,NA,NA,TRBV18,CASSRGANTGELFF,TGTGCCAGCTCACGCGGGGCGAACACCGGGGAGCTGTTTTTT
TRBJ2-7,NA,TRBD2,TRBV14,CASSRSGGGAYEQYF,TGTGCCAGCAGCCGATCGGGGGGGGGAGCCTACGAGCAGTACTTC
TRBJ1-6,NA,NA,TRBV20-1,CSAKGNSPLHF,TGCAGTGCGAAGGGGAATTCACCCCTCCACTTT
TRBJ1-5,NA,NA,TRBV5-8,CASSLLRGNQPQHF,TGTGCCAGCAGCTTGCTCAGGGGCAATCAGCCCCAGCATTTT
TRBJ2-5,NA,TRBD2,TRBV19,CASSLGLAGGQETQYF,TGTGCCAGTAGTCTGGGACTAGCGGGGGGTCAAGAGACCCAGTACTTC
TRBJ1-3,NA,TRBD1,TRBV4-2,CASSQLSSGTGFSSGNTIYF,TGTGCCAGCAGCCAACTTTCCTCCGGGACAGGGTTTTCCTCAGGAAACACCATATATTTT
TRBJ1-1,few,NA,TRBV10-3,CAIRDQDSRSPWGTEAFF,TGTGCCATCAGGGACCAGGACAGTCGCTCCCCATGGGGCACTGAAGCTTTCTTT
TRBJ1-5,NA,NA,TRBV19,CASLGGGQQPQHF,TGTGCCAGCCTTGGGGGGGGACAACAGCCCCAGCATTTT
TRBJ1-2,NA,NA,TRBV6-1,CASSQLANYGYTF,TGTGCCAGCTCCCAGTTGGCTAACTATGGCTACACCTTC
TRBJ1-3,few,NA,TRBV5-1,CASSLGLAAGNTIYF,TGCGCCAGCAGCTTGGGCTTGGCGGCTGGAAACACCATATATTTT
TRBJ2-1,NA,TRBD2,TRBV4-1,CASTLSGGAHNEQFF,TGCGCCAGCACCCTCAGCGGGGGGGCTCATAATGAGCAGTTCTTC
TRBJ1-1,few,NA,TRBV7-9,CASSSTGLTEAFF,TGTGCCAGCAGCTCAACAGGGCTCACTGAAGCTTTCTTT
TRBJ1-6,NA,NA,TRBV7-6,CASSFINSPLHF,TGTGCCAGCAGCTTCATTAATTCACCCCTCCACTTT
TRBJ2-3,NA,NA,TRBV6-4,CASSAGVTDTQYF,TGTGCCAGCAGTGCGGGGGTGACAGATACGCAGTATTTT
TRBJ2-1,NA,NA,TRBV6-1,CASSALAGHEQFF,TGTGCCAGCAGTGCTTTGGCGGGGCATGAGCAGTTCTTC
TRBJ2-1,NA,TRBD2,TRBV6-5,CASSSAGVVKINEQFF,TGTGCCAGCAGTTCGGCGGGGGTAGTAAAAATCAATGAGCAGTTCTTC
TRBJ1-1,once,NA,TRBV4-1,CASSQGPVGSKSTEAFF,TGCGCCAGCAGCCAAGGCCCGGTGGGCAGCAAATCCACTGAAGCTTTCTTT
TRBJ1-2,NA,NA,TRBV5-6,CASSYRQVDNYGYTF,TGTGCCAGCAGCTACCGACAGGTCGACAACTATGGCTACACCTTC
TRBJ1-1,NA,TRBD1,TRBV5-1,CASTWSPGGNTEAFF,TGCGCCAGCACCTGGTCCCCAGGGGGCAACACTGAAGCTTTCTTT
TRBJ1-5,NA,NA,TRBV5-1,CASSLDSSTDQPQHF,TGCGCCAGCAGCTTGGACTCGAGTACCGATCAGCCCCAGCATTTT
TRBJ2-5,few,NA,TRBV13,CASRDSTFETQYF,TGTGCCAGCAGGGACAGCACCTTTGAGACCCAGTACTTC
TRBJ2-5,NA,TRBD1,TRBV27,CASSFLRGGTEFQETQYF,TGTGCCAGCAGTTTTCTCAGGGGTGGGACAGAGTTCCAAGAGACCCAGTACTTC
TRBJ1-6,NA,NA,TRBV19,CATSGGSSYNSPLHF,TGTGCCACCAGTGGCGGAAGCTCCTATAATTCACCCCTCCACTTT
TRBJ1-4,NA,NA,TRBV4-1,CASSRYSATNEKLFF,TGCGCCAGCAGCCGGTACTCGGCAACTAATGAAAAACTGTTTTTT
TRBJ2-1,NA,TRBD2,TRBV2,CASSGLAGVDSYNEQFF,TGTGCCAGCAGTGGACTAGCGGGGGTAGACTCCTACAATGAGCAGTTCTTC
TRBJ2-6,NA,NA,TRBV27,CASSRTGGANVLTF,TGTGCCAGCAGCCGTACAGGTGGGGCCAACGTCCTGACTTTC
TRBJ1-5,NA,NA,TRBV7-9,CASSLVGDQPQHF,TGTGCCAGCAGCTTGGTCGGGGATCAGCCCCAGCATTTT
TRBJ1-2,NA,NA,TRBV5-1,CASSPGEGQSGYTF,TGCGCCAGCAGCCCTGGGGAGGGGCAGTCGGGCTACACCTTC
TRBJ2-1,NA,NA,TRBV28,CASSFPGGLPDNEQFF,TGTGCCTCCAGCTTCCCTGGGGGACTCCCCGACAATGAGCAGTTCTTC
TRBJ1-3,NA,NA,TRBV10-2,CASTAFSGSGNTIYF,TGCGCCAGCACCGCTTTTTCAGGCTCTGGAAACACCATATATTTT
TRBJ2-4,few,TRBD1,TRBV11-2,CASSFRDRKNIQYF,TGTGCCAGCAGCTTCAGGGACAGAAAAAACATTCAGTACTTC
TRBJ2-5,NA,NA,TRBV5-1,CASRQTSGETQYF,TGCGCCAGCAGACAGACAAGCGGAGAGACCCAGTACTTC
TRBJ2-3,NA,NA,TRBV9,CASSVGARETDTQYF,TGTGCCAGCAGCGTAGGTGCAAGAGAGACAGATACGCAGTATTTT
TRBJ1-1,NA,NA,TRBV30,CAWSVLRNTEAFF,TGTGCCTGGAGTGTACTAAGAAACACTGAAGCTTTCTTT
TRBJ2-3,NA,NA,TRBV18,CASHLSLGGDTQYF,TGTGCCAGCCACCTGTCCCTGGGGGGAGATACGCAGTATTTT
TRBJ2-1,NA,TRBD2,TRBV4-1,CASSQPGRGGPSYNEQFF,TGCGCCAGCAGCCAACCCGGGAGGGGGGGCCCCTCCTACAATGAGCAGTTCTTC
TRBJ2-5,few,TRBD2,TRBV6-1,CASSEATRTSGGDQETQYF,TGTGCCAGCAGTGAAGCCACGAGGACTAGCGGGGGGGACCAAGAGACCCAGTACTTC
TRBJ1-1,NA,NA,TRBV7-9,CASSYGPGNTEAFF,TGTGCCAGCAGCTATGGGCCAGGGAACACTGAAGCTTTCTTT
TRBJ2-3,few,TRBD2,TRBV30,CAWSTRGGGADTQYF,TGTGCCTGGAGCACCCGGGGCGGGGGGGCAGATACGCAGTATTTT